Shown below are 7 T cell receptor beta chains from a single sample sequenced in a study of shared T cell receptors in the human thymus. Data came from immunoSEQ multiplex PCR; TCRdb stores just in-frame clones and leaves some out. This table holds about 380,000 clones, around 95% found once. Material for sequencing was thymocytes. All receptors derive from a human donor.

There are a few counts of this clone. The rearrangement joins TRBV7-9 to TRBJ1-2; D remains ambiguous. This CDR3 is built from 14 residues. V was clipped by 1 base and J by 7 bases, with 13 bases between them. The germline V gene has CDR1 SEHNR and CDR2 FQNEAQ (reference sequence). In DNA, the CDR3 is TGTGCCAGCAGCTTAGTAGTTGTACGGAGTGGCTACACCTTC. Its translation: CASSLVVVRSGYTF.

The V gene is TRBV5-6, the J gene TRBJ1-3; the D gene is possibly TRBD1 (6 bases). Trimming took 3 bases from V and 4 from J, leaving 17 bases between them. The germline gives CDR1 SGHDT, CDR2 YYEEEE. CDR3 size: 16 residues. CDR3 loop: CASSSPTGLRGNTIYF. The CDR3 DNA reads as TGTGCCAGCAGCTCACCAACAGGGCTGAGGGGAAACACCATATATTTT. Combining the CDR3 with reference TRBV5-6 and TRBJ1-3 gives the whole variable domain DAGVTQSPTHLIKTRGQQVTLRCSPKSGHDTVSWYQQALGQGPQFIFQYYEEEERQRGNFPDRFSGHQFPNYSSELNVNALLLGDSALYLCASSSPTGLRGNTIYFGEGSWLTVV.

The CDR3 DNA follows: TGTGCCAGCAGTAGCCCAGCGGCCGAGCAGTACTTC. Encoded protein: CASSSPAAEQYF. This rearrangement joins TRBV28 to TRBJ2-7; weak D call: TRBD2 (5 bases). In germline, CDR1 is MDHEN, CDR2 SYDVKM. Trimming cost V 5 bases and J 6 bases, with 11 bases left between them. This CDR3 is 12 amino acids long.

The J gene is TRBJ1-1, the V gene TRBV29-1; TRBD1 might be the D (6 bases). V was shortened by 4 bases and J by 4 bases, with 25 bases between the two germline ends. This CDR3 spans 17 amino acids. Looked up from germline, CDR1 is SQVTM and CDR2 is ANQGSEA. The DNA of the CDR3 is TGCAGCGTTGCCCCGCACAGGGTAGATTGGTTGGGCACTGAAGCTTTCTTT. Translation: CSVAPHRVDWLGTEAFF.

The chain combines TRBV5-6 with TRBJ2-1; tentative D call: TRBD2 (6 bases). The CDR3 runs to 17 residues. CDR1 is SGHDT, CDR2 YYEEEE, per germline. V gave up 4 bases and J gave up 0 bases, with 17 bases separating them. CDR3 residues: CASSGGLLARSYNEQFF. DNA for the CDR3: TGTGCCAGCAGCGGCGGACTTCTAGCGCGCTCCTACAATGAGCAGTTCTTC.

The DNA for the CDR3 is TGTGCCAGCAGCGTAGCACAGGACCTCCCTGGAAACACCATATATTTT. Residues: CASSVAQDLPGNTIYF. The rearrangement joins TRBV9 to TRBJ1-3; D perhaps matches TRBD1 (5 bases). Germline V gene sequence: CDR1 SGDLS, CDR2 YYNGEE. This CDR3 is built from 16 residues. V was pared by 0 bases and J by 2 bases, with 12 bases between.

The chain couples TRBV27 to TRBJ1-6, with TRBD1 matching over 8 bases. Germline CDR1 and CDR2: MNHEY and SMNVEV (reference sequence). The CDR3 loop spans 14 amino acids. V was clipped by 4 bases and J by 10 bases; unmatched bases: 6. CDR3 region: CASSSWTGNSPLHF. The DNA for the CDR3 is TGTGCCAGCAGTTCCTGGACAGGGAACTCACCCCTCCACTTT.